This paragraph reports one T cell receptor beta chain. This clonotype was picked up one time. The target of this receptor is not known. Base qualities are not provided; no much larger clone lies one nucleotide away. The sample comes from a study of blood T cells in healthy people across ages (dated by TCRdb to 2013 to 2016). Looking at the study overall: In model experiments, roughly one uniquely barcoded TCR beta cDNA molecule per two T cells was captured by template switching. Age-related changes in TCR beta repertoire diversity were measured in the study by deep sequencing normalized with unique cDNA molecular identifiers. Four age groups were formed from the donors: young (average 16 years), middle-aged (approximately 39), aged (about 62) and long-lived (about 80). Two additional independent replicas of 1 million unique cDNA reads from the same blood draw were analyzed for two donors (one aged 18 to 30 and one aged 80 or older).

The approximately 41 donors, aged about 6 to 90 years, were systemically healthy Caucasian individuals from Russia. Ten milliliters of peripheral blood were drawn from each donor into EDTA-treated Vacutainer tubes. Ficoll-Paque density-gradient centrifugation was used to isolate PBMCs, with at least 7 million obtained per sample. Trizol reagent was used to extract total RNA from PBMCs, with at least 5 micrograms per sample. For every donor, an aliquot of PBMCs went through flow cytometry to measure the percentages of naive CD45RAhigh/CD27high T cells. The CDR3 goes from the cysteine to the phenylalanine over 15 residues. Of the read, only the CDR3 DNA is kept; its 45 bases are in frame from base 1. V lost 3 bases and J lost 3 bases; the stretch between them is 15 bases long. Per the germline V gene (reference sequence), DFQATT is the CDR1 and SNEGSKA is the CDR2. Findings and caveats that apply to the study as a whole: Compared with the aged group, more naive CD4+ T cells, fewer expanded clones and increased TCR diversity were shown by the long-lived group, suggesting age selection. Because the CMV infection status of the donors was unknown, age-related changes in expanded clonotypes may potentially have been confounded. Observed TCR beta diversity correlated strongly with the percentage of naive T cells measured by flow cytometry. Observed TCR beta diversity per million T cells fell roughly linearly with age, and a significant reduction was already apparent by age around 40. Conclusive comparison of naive and antigen-experienced compartments was prevented by the profiling of bulk unsorted PBMCs. Estimates of total diversity based on one million sequenced T cells were regarded as lower bounds and as underestimates.

Libraries came from 5' RACE. Sequencing used an Illumina HiSeq 2500. The second PCR ran for roughly 7 to 11 cycles and used a J-beta primer mix along with a sample-barcoded 5' primer. A template-switch 5' adaptor carrying 12 random nucleotides introduced a unique molecular identifier onto each TCR beta cDNA molecule. Each sample yielded at least 3 million CDR3-containing paired-end reads. The Mint cDNA synthesis kit, primed by a TRBC-specific oligonucleotide, was used to synthesize first-strand cDNA from all RNA. Following uracil-DNA glycosylase treatment, a first 18-cycle PCR with universal primers M1SS and BC2_uni_R was performed on all cDNA. The published analysis was carried out like this. Each sample was normalized by randomly selecting 1 million high-quality reads, each carrying a distinct molecular identifier. Reads sharing molecular identifiers were discarded rather than binned into consensus sequences. MiTCR, with a Q25 quality threshold and the strictest error-elimination algorithm, was used for CDR3 identification, clonotype clustering and error correction. Lower-bound total TCR beta diversity was estimated with a nonparametric unseen species model using Euler transformation. TCRdb's own reprocessing of the public reads used fastp at Q25 and MiXCR and kept productive beta chains. Identical CDR3 proteins give one entry, which carries the most common genes and DNA. Here the V and J calls rest on TCRdb's processing, not on the authors' analysis. This sample has more than 1,000,000 distinct CDR3 sequences in its table, and less than 25% of those were observed once. Approximately 0.75% of the sample is held by the ten biggest clonotypes.

These same data were also listed under a study on T cells of mothers and their children. Per that second paper: The donors were nine systemically healthy Caucasian individuals, made up of three mothers and their six children. cDNA synthesis used all of the extracted RNA, with roughly 1.6 ug of RNA in each 15 ul reaction. Sample barcodes and 2-4 random nucleotides were added via the M1S primer in the second PCR. Over 9 million TCR beta CDR3 reads came from each mother, compared with 2.5 million to 3.5 million reads from each child. Thymic selection shapes the output of TCR recombination in a similar way in related and unrelated pairs, and inherited differences have a minor effect. Normalized repertoire overlap was always found to be slightly, but never significantly, higher in related mother-child pairs than in unrelated mother-child pairs. With a sensitivity of approximately 100 clones per million clonotypes, no persistent microchimeric T cell clones were detected. To look for features that set related mother-child pairs apart from unrelated individuals, the researchers ran deep NGS to compare the TCR beta repertoires of mothers and children. On average, the children were around 11 +/- 4 years old, while the mothers were roughly 36 +/- 4 years old. After adapter ligation was performed with NEBNext reagents, the libraries were sequenced on an Illumina HiSeq 2000 with 100+100 nt paired-end reads. Mother and child libraries were prepared a month apart and sequenced in separate runs to prevent cross-contamination. Between roughly 450,000 and 2,200,000 distinct TCR beta clonotypes were identified per donor. Naive TCR beta clonotypes were estimated from low-frequency clonotypes matched to each donor's FACS-determined naive share, without sorting.

The TCR was taken from a girl aged 2 to 9 in good health. The V and J segments used are TRBV20-1 and TRBJ2-4; a weak D assignment points to TRBD1 (5 bases agree). The sequencing sample was made of blood. The DNA reads as follows: TGCAGTGCTAGGTTAATGGGGCCCGACAAAAACATTCAGTACTTC. It specifies CSARLMGPDKNIQYF.